The 27 T cell receptor beta chains below were found in one sample sequenced in a study of T cells in Graves' hyperthyroidism and ophthalmopathy. RNA transcripts were the template for amplifying TCR beta CDR3 regions. The HTBI primer set served for first-round RT-PCR of the TCR CDR3. MiXCR, run by TCRdb on the multiplex PCR reads, gives a single entry per CDR3 protein. This repertoire shows around 340,000 distinct CDR3 sequences, about 18% found once; its top ten account for 34%. Source material: blood. These receptors were taken from a woman aged 25 to 45 with Graves' hyperthyroidism that later progressed to Graves' ophthalmopathy.

This clonotype has ten or more counts. The junction departs from germline at one end; a sequencing error may be responsible. This rearrangement joins TRBV27 to TRBJ2-7, with a possible D match to TRBD2 (5 bases). This CDR3 comprises 14 residues. The V gene's germline CDR1 is MNHEY and CDR2 SMNVEV (reference sequence). The CDR3 region is CASRLLGSSNEQYF. CDR3 coding DNA: TGTGCCAGCAGGTTATTGGGGAGTAGTAACGAGCAGTACTTC.

This clonotype was detected ten times or more. V is TRBV2 and J is TRBJ2-5; 8 nucleotides align to TRBD2. The CDR3 totals 16 residues. Germline V CDR1 and CDR2: SNHLY, FYNNEI. V was clipped by 1 base and J by 0 bases; unmatched bases: 4. CDR3 bases: TGTGCCAGCAGTGAAGGGCTAGCGGGCAACCAAGAGACCCAGTACTTC. Its protein is CASSEGLAGNQETQYF. The whole variable domain, filled in from reference TRBV2 and TRBJ2-5, reads EPEVTQTPSHQVTQMGQEVILRCVPISNHLYFYWYRQILGQKVEFLVSFYNNEISEKSEIFDDQFSVERPDGSNFTLKIRSTKLEDSAMYFCASSEGLAGNQETQYFGPGTRLLVL.

This clonotype was recorded many times. The rearrangement uses TRBV7-9 and TRBJ2-1; D not resolved. Looked up from germline, CDR1 is SEHNR and CDR2 is FQNEAQ (reference sequence). CDR3 size: 16 residues. V shed 5 bases and J shed 2 bases, with 16 bases lying between them. The CDR3 region is CASSRLTATPYNEQFF. The CDR3 DNA is TGTGCCAGCAGCCGTCTGACTGCAACTCCCTACAATGAGCAGTTCTTC.

The J gene is TRBJ1-5, the V gene TRBV19; possibly TRBD1 for D (5 bases). The CDR3 is 14 residues long. Trimming shortened V by 4 bases and J by 2 bases, and 9 bases separated the two germline ends. The germline CDR1 and CDR2 sequences are LNHDA and SQIVND (reference sequence). CDR3 coding DNA: TGTGCCAGTAGTAGGGCGGGGGGCAATCAGCCCCAGCATTTT. Amino acid sequence: CASSRAGGNQPQHF.

There are many counts of this clonotype. The gene calls are TRBV29-1 and TRBJ2-2; tentatively, D is TRBD1 or TRBD2 (5 bases each). The CDR3 length is 17 residues. CDR1 is SQVTM and CDR2 is ANQGSEA in the germline V gene. Trimming removed 0 bases from V and 0 bases from J, with 14 bases in between. The CDR3: CSVEDPWGSANTGELFF. CDR3 DNA sequence: TGCAGCGTTGAAGATCCCTGGGGGAGCGCGAACACCGGGGAGCTGTTTTTT.

In this sample, this clonotype turned up a few times. V gene TRBV30 combines with J gene TRBJ2-1, with 7 bases lining up with TRBD2. The germline V gene encodes CDR1 GTSNPN and CDR2 SVGIG (reference sequence). V shed 2 bases, J shed 5 bases, and the junction held 9 bases outside the gene matches. This CDR3 region has 15 residues. The CDR3: CAWSPRASGNNEQFF. CDR3 coding DNA: TGTGCCTGGAGTCCTCGGGCTAGCGGTAACAATGAGCAGTTCTTC.

This clonotype came up many times. The V call is TRBV3-1, the J call TRBJ2-3; D remains ambiguous. Germline V gene sequence: CDR1 LGHDT, CDR2 YNNKEL (reference sequence). V was shortened by 0 bases and J by 0 bases, with 7 bases between the two germline ends. The CDR3 is 15 residues long. The CDR3 coding sequence is TGTGCCAGCAGCCAAGATTGGACGAGCACAGATACGCAGTATTTT. It is translated as CASSQDWTSTDTQYF.

This clonotype was counted at least ten times. The J gene is TRBJ2-1, the V gene TRBV24-1; D could derive from TRBD1 or TRBD2 (6 bases each). The CDR3 is 16 residues long. In germline, CDR1 is KGHDR, CDR2 SFDVKD. Trimming cost V 3 bases and J 4 bases, with 15 bases left between them. This chain's CDR3 is CATSDEGGGLYNEQFF. The CDR3 DNA follows: TGTGCCACCAGTGATGAGGGGGGAGGCCTATACAATGAGCAGTTCTTC.

This clonotype was detected many times. The V and J genes are TRBV28 and TRBJ1-2, with D unclear. Germline V gene sequence: CDR1 MDHEN, CDR2 SYDVKM. The ends were cut back, 6 bases at V and 2 bases at J, with 19 bases in the middle. CDR3 length: 16 residues. The CDR3 is CASRSLWTATNYGYTF. CDR3 DNA sequence: TGTGCCAGCAGGAGTTTGTGGACCGCTACAAACTATGGCTACACCTTC.

The V gene is TRBV7-9, the J gene TRBJ1-4, with TRBD1 identical over 7 bases. The CDR3 runs 17 residues. CDR1 SEHNR and CDR2 FQNEAQ come from the germline V gene (reference sequence). Trimming took 5 bases from V and 4 from J; bases not matched to a gene: 13. The CDR3 DNA sequence: TGTGCCAGCAGCCAAGAGGGCAGGACAGGATTTAATGAAAAACTGTTTTTT. Amino acids: CASSQEGRTGFNEKLFF.

In this sample, this clonotype turned up a few times. The chain has TRBV9 and TRBJ2-2, with a weak D call TRBD2 (6 bases). CDR3 length: 16 amino acids. CDR1 and CDR2 (germline): SGDLS, YYNGEE. V lost 0 bases and J lost 9, with 18 bases in between. The CDR3: CASSVAAGLSHRELFF. DNA of the CDR3: TGTGCCAGCAGCGTAGCTGCGGGACTGTCACACCGGGAGCTGTTTTTT.

This clonotype appeared many times. This chain joins TRBV10-2 and TRBJ1-5; D call uncertain. CDR3 size: 12 residues. Trimming took off 1 base at V and 6 bases at J, with 4 bases between the two ends. CDR1 and CDR2 from the germline V gene are WSHSY and SAAADI. The CDR3 protein is CASSEFAQPQHF. For the CDR3, the DNA is TGCGCCAGCAGTGAGTTTGCTCAGCCCCAGCATTTT.

In this sample, this clonotype is medium-sized. The chain joins TRBV2 to TRBJ1-2; tentatively, D is TRBD1 (5 bases). The CDR3 is 13 residues long. V dropped 10 bases and J dropped 4 bases, with 16 bases sitting between them. Germline CDR1 SNHLY, CDR2 FYNNEI. The CDR3 region is CATQTEIFYGYTF. The CDR3 nucleotides read TGTGCCACCCAGACAGAAATTTTCTATGGCTACACCTTC.

The sample holds many counts of this clonotype. The rearrangement links TRBV30 to TRBJ1-2, with a possible D match to TRBD1 (5 bases). This CDR3 has 14 residues. V lost 7 bases and J 1 base, leaving 16 bases between the germline ends. CDR1 is GTSNPN, CDR2 SVGIG, per germline (reference sequence). The chain's CDR3 is CAFMGGGNNYGYTF. CDR3 nucleotides: TGTGCCTTCATGGGGGGAGGGAATAACTATGGCTACACCTTC.

This clonotype has at least ten counts. The genes are TRBV18 and TRBJ2-1, with 13 bases identical to TRBD2. Trimming took 5 bases from V and 3 from J; bases not matched to a gene: 7. The CDR3 extends over 17 amino acids. The germline V gene encodes CDR1 KGHSH and CDR2 LQKENI. DNA of the CDR3: TGTGCCAGCTCATCCCCAGGGACTAGCGGGAACTACAATGAGCAGTTCTTC. It encodes CASSSPGTSGNYNEQFF.

In its sample, this clonotype was seen many times. The CDR3 reads CASSTSWTGNEKLFF. Written as DNA, the CDR3 is TGTGCCAGCAGCACTTCCTGGACGGGGAATGAAAAACTGTTTTTT. This chain joins TRBV27 and TRBJ1-4; D remains ambiguous. The germline V gene has CDR1 MNHEY and CDR2 SMNVEV (reference sequence). The length of the CDR3 is 15 residues. V dropped 6 bases and J dropped 5 bases, with 16 bases sitting between them. Full variable domain (outside the CDR3, taken from reference TRBV27 and TRBJ1-4): EAQVTQNPRYLITVTGKKLTVTCSQNMNHEYMSWYRQDPGLGLRQIYYSMNVEVTDKGDVPEGYKVSRKEKRNFPLILESPSPNQTSLYFCASSTSWTGNEKLFFGSGTQLSVL.

The chain carries TRBV5-1 and TRBJ1-2; D gene uncertain. Germline CDR1 SGHRS, CDR2 YFSETQ. V lost 4 bases, J lost 1 base, and 8 bases lay in between. CDR3 length: 13 residues. CDR3 amino acids: CASSLADNYGYTF. The CDR3 nucleotides are TGCGCCAGCAGCCTGGCGGATAACTATGGCTACACCTTC.

The chain links TRBV29-1 to TRBJ2-7, with 8 positions matching TRBD1. Germline V gives CDR1 SQVTM, CDR2 ANQGSEA. With V trimmed by 6 bases and J by 0 bases, 13 bases remained unmatched. The length of the CDR3 is 16 residues. The CDR3 loop reads CSVMDRVGTSSYEQYF. DNA of the CDR3: TGCAGCGTGATGGACAGGGTTGGGACCAGCTCCTACGAGCAGTACTTC.

This clonotype showed up many times. The V and J genes are TRBV27 and TRBJ2-7, with a tentative D call TRBD2 (6 bases). V lost 6 bases and J lost 3, with 12 bases in between. From germline, CDR1 is MNHEY and CDR2 SMNVEV (reference sequence). The CDR3 has 13 residues. CDR3 nucleotide sequence: TGTGCCAGCAGGGGACTGGGAGTCTACGAGCAGTACTTC. It translates to CASRGLGVYEQYF.

The chain recombines TRBV10-3 with TRBJ2-7; D is unresolved. This CDR3 region has 14 residues. Germline CDR1 reads ENHRY; CDR2 reads SYGVKD. V lost 3 bases, J lost 1 base, and 10 bases lay in between. The CDR3 DNA follows: TGTGCCATCAGTGATCCTGGCACATCCTACGAGCAGTACTTC. Translation: CAISDPGTSYEQYF.

About this clonotype itself: This may arise from a read error, as a much more abundant clone is one base away. The chain is built from TRBV5-1 and TRBJ2-7; D possibly corresponds to TRBD1 (5 bases). CDR3 length: 14 amino acids. Germline CDR1 SGHRS, CDR2 YFSETQ. CDR3 in DNA: TGCGCCAGCAGCTTTCTAGGGGTCTCCTACGAGCAGCACTTC. As protein: CASSFLGVSYEQHF.

This clonotype was seen a handful of times. This chain uses TRBV12-3 or TRBV12-4 with TRBJ2-1, with a possible D match to TRBD2 (6 bases). The CDR3 loop spans 15 amino acids. V was pared by 1 base and J by 9 bases, with 16 bases between. For the CDR3, the DNA is TGTGCCAGCAGTTTAGAACTGGCGGGGTTTAGTGAGCAGTTCTTC. Protein product: CASSLELAGFSEQFF.

Turning to this clonotype: A much more abundant neighbour one base away suggests this may be a read error. The rearrangement links TRBV15 to TRBJ2-3, with TRBD2 identical over 11 bases. Germline trimming cut 3 bases from V and 5 bases from J; bases unmatched to any gene: 10. This CDR3 spans 17 amino acids. Germline CDR1 is LNHNV and CDR2 is YYDKDF (reference sequence). For the CDR3, the DNA is TGTGCCACCAGCAGCCTAGGATTAGCGGGGGGGCGAGATACGCAGTATTTT. Its translation: CATSSLGLAGGRDTQYF.

This clonotype was counted ten times or more. The genes are TRBV20-1 and TRBJ2-1, with D possibly being TRBD2 (5 bases). Trimming stripped 6 bases from V and 1 base from J, with 16 bases between. Germline assignment: CDR1 DFQATT and CDR2 SNEGSKA (reference sequence). The CDR3 sequence is 15 residues long. This chain's CDR3 is CSASLLDSSYNEQFF. CDR3 nucleotide sequence: TGCAGTGCGAGTCTCCTGGACTCGTCCTACAATGAGCAGTTCTTC.

This clonotype was observed many times. The chain employs TRBV7-9 and TRBJ2-3; 11 bases line up with TRBD2. The CDR3 length is 17 residues. Germline V gene data show CDR1 as SEHNR and CDR2 as FQNEAQ (reference sequence). V was clipped by 0 bases and J by 2 bases; unmatched bases: 4. CDR3 coding DNA: TGTGCCAGCAGCTTAGCGGGGACTAGCGGACCCACAGATACGCAGTATTTT. As protein: CASSLAGTSGPTDTQYF.

The gene calls are TRBV4-1 and TRBJ2-1, with 13 bases lining up with TRBD2. The junction had 9 bases not matched to a gene; V was cut back by 1 base and J by 12 bases. Per the germline V gene, CDR1 is MGHRA and CDR2 is YSYEKL. The CDR3 contains 16 residues. The CDR3 spells CASSQVTGTSGKLQFF. DNA for the CDR3: TGCGCCAGCAGCCAAGTAACCGGGACTAGCGGGAAGTTGCAGTTCTTC.

Notes on this clonotype: One junction end does not reproduce the germline sequence, and a read error may be involved. The rearrangement uses TRBV5-1 and TRBJ2-5; D ambiguous. From germline, CDR1 is SGHRS and CDR2 YFSETQ. The CDR3 covers 11 residues. CDR3 region: CSSSFEETQYF. The CDR3 nucleotides read TGCTCCAGCAGCTTCGAAGAGACCCAGTACTTC.